This entry lists 28 T cell receptor beta chains sequenced from one sample in a study of siplizumab effects on memory and regulatory T cells. Produced via immunoSEQ multiplex PCR; TCRdb's table is partial and in-frame only. The sample has 85,000 to 120,000 clones; approximately 90% are singletons. The sequencing input was CD4+ T cells sorted from blood. These receptors were taken from a human donor in good health.

The chain links TRBV11-1 to TRBJ2-5; maybe TRBD2 (6 bases). CDR3 size: 16 residues. Trimming cost V 6 bases and J 1 base, with 18 bases left between them. CDR1 is SGHAT, CDR2 FQDESV, per germline (reference sequence). Here the CDR3 reads CASRSRSAGSQETQYF. As DNA, the CDR3 is TGTGCCAGCAGGTCTAGGTCCGCGGGATCCCAAGAGACCCAGTACTTC.

This CDR3 reads CASVSPARMNTEAFF. CDR3 nucleotides: TGTGCCAGTGTAAGCCCGGCCCGTATGAACACTGAAGCTTTCTTT. The chain couples TRBV11-1 to TRBJ1-1; D unresolved. Per the germline V gene, CDR1 is SGHAT and CDR2 is FQDESV (reference sequence). Trimming cost V 9 bases and J 0 bases, with 17 bases left between them. The CDR3 is 15 residues long.

The gene calls are TRBV29-1 and TRBJ2-2, with D unclear. Germline lookup yields CDR1 SQVTM and CDR2 ANQGSEA. V lost 4 bases, J lost 3 bases, and 12 bases lay in between. This CDR3 has 14 residues. In nucleotides, the CDR3 is TGCAGCGTTGTTGCCGACGAAGACACCGGGGAGCTGTTTTTT. Translation: CSVVADEDTGELFF.

This chain joins TRBV29-1 and TRBJ2-3, with 12 bases identical to TRBD2. Germline CDR1 SQVTM, CDR2 ANQGSEA. The J segment lost 4 bases and the V segment lost 7 bases, leaving 15 bases of the junction unmatched. The CDR3 loop spans 17 amino acids. The CDR3 loop reads CSATPSGRALRADTQYF. CDR3 sequence (DNA): TGCAGCGCGACCCCTAGCGGGAGGGCCCTCCGAGCAGATACGCAGTATTTT.

This chain uses TRBV11-2 with TRBJ2-7, with 13 bases aligning to TRBD2. The CDR3 length is 18 residues. V dropped 4 bases and J dropped 3; count of bases not matched to a gene: 12. Germline CDR1 and CDR2: SGHAT and FQNNGV. This chain's CDR3 is CASSSNRRLAGGSYEQYF. For the CDR3, the DNA is TGTGCCAGCAGCTCCAACCGACGACTAGCGGGAGGTAGCTACGAGCAGTACTTC.

This clone has a single count. The chain joins TRBV6-1 to TRBJ1-1; D perhaps matches TRBD1 (5 bases). V was cut by 4 bases and J by 8 bases, with 11 bases left in between. This CDR3 is 12 amino acids long. In germline, CDR1 is MNHNS, CDR2 SASEGT. The CDR3 loop reads CASSASGTEAFF. CDR3 coding DNA: TGTGCCAGCAGTGCTTCAGGGACCGAAGCTTTCTTT.

The chain joins TRBV28 to TRBJ1-2, with D maybe TRBD1 (5 bases). The germline V and J ends were trimmed by 6 bases and 4 bases, with 12 bases remaining between them. Per the germline V gene, CDR1 is MDHEN and CDR2 is SYDVKM. The length of the CDR3 is 13 residues. The CDR3 protein is CASSSGPSYGYTF. CDR3 in DNA: TGTGCCAGCAGCTCGGGACCGAGCTATGGCTACACCTTC.

The chain is built from TRBV19 and TRBJ1-3; D ambiguous. This CDR3 spans 17 amino acids. Germline loops: CDR1 LNHDA, CDR2 SQIVND (reference sequence). The V end was cut by 3 bases, the J end by 0 bases, with 15 bases between. The CDR3 reads CASSIDGVRSSGNTIYF. The CDR3, as DNA: TGTGCCAGTAGTATCGATGGGGTGCGGAGCTCTGGAAACACCATATATTTT.

Written as DNA, the CDR3 is TGTGCCAGCAGCCAGGGTAGCGGGAGCGAGCAGTACTTC. Amino acid sequence: CASSQGSGSEQYF. V and J are TRBV7-7 and TRBJ2-7; 9 bases agree with TRBD2. Unmatched junction bases numbered 5, after V lost 5 bases and J lost 6 bases. The CDR3 covers 13 residues. Per the germline V gene, CDR1 is SSHAT and CDR2 is FNYEAQ (reference sequence).

On this clone: The sample has other DNA sequences that encode this CDR3 too. The chain combines TRBV11-2 with TRBJ2-1; 9 positions match TRBD2. Losses at the gene ends were 4 bases for V and 4 bases for J; bases not matched to a gene: 5. CDR1 is SGHAT and CDR2 is FQNNGV in the germline V gene. This CDR3 has 15 amino acids. The CDR3 nucleotides read TGTGCCAGCAGCTCTACTAGCGGGCCATACAATGAGCAGTTCTTC. It yields the protein CASSSTSGPYNEQFF.

The table lists this clone with a count of one. The chain combines TRBV7-9 with TRBJ2-7; maybe TRBD1 (5 bases). The V gene lost 3 bases and the J gene lost 6 bases, with 18 bases spanning the gap. Germline V CDR1 and CDR2: SEHNR, FQNEAQ (reference sequence). The CDR3 runs 15 residues. The CDR3 DNA reads TGTGCCAGCAGCTTCAATCGAGGCGGACAAGGCGAGCAGTACTTC. Translated: CASSFNRGGQGEQYF.

The chain has TRBV25-1 and TRBJ2-2, with TRBD1 matching 8 bases. The CDR3 extends over 16 amino acids. After removal of 1 base from V and 5 bases from J, the junction contained 6 bases not matched to a gene. The germline V gene encodes CDR1 MGHDK and CDR2 SYGVNS. The CDR3 region is CASSELVTGATGELFF. CDR3 DNA sequence: TGTGCCAGCAGTGAATTGGTGACAGGGGCTACCGGGGAGCTGTTTTTT.

The J gene is TRBJ1-1, the V gene TRBV28; 8 nucleotides line up with TRBD1. This CDR3 has 15 amino acids. Germline V gives CDR1 MDHEN, CDR2 SYDVKM. V shed 2 bases, J shed 0 bases, and the junction held 2 bases outside the gene matches. Here the CDR3 reads CASSLTGGLNTEAFF. The CDR3 region has the DNA TGTGCCAGCAGTTTAACAGGGGGTTTGAACACTGAAGCTTTCTTT.

The rearrangement uses TRBV29-1 and TRBJ1-2; the D is unclear. V gave up 3 bases and J gave up 4 bases, with 15 bases separating them. The germline CDR1 and CDR2 sequences are SQVTM and ANQGSEA. CDR3 length equals 14 residues. The CDR3 region is CSVEEPGNVYGYTF. The CDR3 coding sequence is TGCAGCGTTGAGGAGCCGGGGAACGTCTATGGCTACACCTTC.

The chain recombines TRBV18 with TRBJ2-4, with a weak D call TRBD2 (6 bases). Germline V lookup: CDR1 KGHSH, CDR2 LQKENI. The CDR3 is 16 amino acids. Trimming pared 3 bases from V and 0 bases from J, leaving 12 bases between. The CDR3 is CASSPDRGGAKNIQYF. The DNA of the CDR3 is TGTGCCAGCTCACCCGATAGGGGAGGAGCCAAAAACATTCAGTACTTC.

The genes are TRBV18 and TRBJ1-1; D ambiguous. V was cut by 3 bases and J by 7 bases, with 15 bases left in between. The CDR3 is 14 amino acids. Looked up from germline, CDR1 is KGHSH and CDR2 is LQKENI. CDR3 residues: CASSPTRGGGEAFF. CDR3 in DNA: TGTGCCAGCTCACCGACGAGAGGAGGCGGTGAAGCTTTCTTT.

This rearrangement joins TRBV7-9 to TRBJ2-1, with D perhaps TRBD1 (6 bases). Germline-derived CDR1 and CDR2 are SEHNR and FQNEAQ (reference sequence). This CDR3 is 15 amino acids long. V dropped 3 bases and J dropped 7 bases, with 16 bases sitting between them. The CDR3 DNA sequence: TGTGCCAGCAGCTTCGTGAGAGGGGGTAGGAATGAGCAGTTCTTC. Its translation: CASSFVRGGRNEQFF.

The chain joins TRBV9 to TRBJ2-3, with TRBD2 as a possible D gene (6 bases). Germline V CDR1 and CDR2: SGDLS, YYNGEE. CDR3 length: 15 amino acids. Deletions cut 3 bases from V and 0 bases from J, with 11 bases between. CDR3 region: CASSGSGTSTDTQYF. In DNA, the CDR3 is TGTGCCAGCAGCGGTAGCGGCACTAGCACAGATACGCAGTATTTT.

The rearrangement uses TRBV9 and TRBJ2-2, with D perhaps TRBD2 (6 bases). Germline CDR1 reads SGDLS; CDR2 reads YYNGEE. Between the trimmed V and J ends, which lost 6 bases and 3 bases, there was a span of 12 bases. The CDR3 covers 14 residues. The CDR3 here is CASMGGLHTGELFF. The DNA of the CDR3 is TGTGCCAGCATGGGGGGACTTCACACCGGGGAGCTGTTTTTT.

This clone came up once. The chain carries TRBV7-3 and TRBJ2-5; TRBD1 matches at 9 bases. The CDR3 has 16 amino acids. CDR1 and CDR2 from the germline V gene are SGHTA and FQGTGA. V dropped 5 bases and J dropped 5; count of bases not matched to a gene: 12. CDR3 nucleotide sequence: TGTGCCAGCAGCCGAACACCCACAGGGGGCGGGGAGACCCAGTACTTC. Translating it yields CASSRTPTGGGETQYF.

The sample holds one count of this clone. The genes are TRBV7-2 and TRBJ2-5, with 7 positions matching TRBD1. The CDR3 sequence is 14 residues long. V shed 0 bases and J 3 bases; nucleotides not matched to a gene: 1. Germline V gene data show CDR1 as SGHTA and CDR2 as FQGNSA. The CDR3 protein is CASSLAGQKETQYF. As DNA, the CDR3 is TGTGCCAGCAGCTTAGCGGGACAGAAAGAGACCCAGTACTTC.

This chain links TRBV7-8 with TRBJ2-3; 9 bases are shared with TRBD2. Germline CDR1 reads SGHVS; CDR2 reads FQNEAQ. The CDR3 sequence is 16 residues long. Unmatched junction bases numbered 6, after V lost 2 bases and J lost 3 bases. The CDR3 bases are TGTGCCAGCAGCTTACGCGGGAGGGCCTCGACAGATACGCAGTATTTT. Protein: CASSLRGRASTDTQYF. Full variable domain (missing parts from reference TRBV7-8 and TRBJ2-3): GAGVSQSPRYKVAKRGQDVALRCDPISGHVSLFWYQQALGQGPEFLTYFQNEAQLDKSGLPSDRFFAERPEGSVSTLKIQRTQQEDSAVYLCASSLRGRASTDTQYFGPGTRLTVL.

This CDR3 is CASSPGTSGDTGELFF. The CDR3 nucleotides are TGTGCCAGCTCACCAGGGACTAGCGGGGACACCGGGGAGCTGTTTTTT. The rearrangement uses TRBV18 and TRBJ2-2, with TRBD2 matching over 13 bases. The CDR3 has 16 residues. Trimming removed 2 bases from V and 3 bases from J; junction bases left unmatched: 0. Germline CDR1 reads KGHSH; CDR2 reads LQKENI.

The genes are TRBV7-3 and TRBJ1-2, with a tentative D call TRBD1 (6 bases). The CDR3 loop spans 13 amino acids. Trimming cost V 5 bases and J 2 bases, with 9 bases left between them. Germline V gene lookup returns CDR1 SGHTA and CDR2 FQGTGA. CDR3 sequence: CASSPDRNYGYTF. In nucleotides, the CDR3 is TGTGCCAGCAGCCCGGACAGAAACTATGGCTACACCTTC. Combining the CDR3 with reference TRBV7-3 and TRBJ1-2 gives the whole variable domain GAGVSQTPSNKVTEKGKYVELRCDPISGHTALYWYRQSLGQGPEFLIYFQGTGAADDSGLPNDRFFAVRPEGSVSTLKIQRTERGDSAVYLCASSPDRNYGYTFGSGTRLTVV.

This clone has only one observation. CDR3 loop: CASSAGRQSSTDTQYF. CDR3 coding DNA: TGTGCCAGCAGTGCAGGGCGACAGTCCAGCACAGATACGCAGTATTTT. The rearrangement links TRBV2 to TRBJ2-3; D might be TRBD1 (5 bases). V dropped 4 bases and J dropped 0 bases, with 14 bases sitting between them. CDR3 size: 16 residues. Germline-derived CDR1 and CDR2 are SNHLY and FYNNEI.

V and J are TRBV30 and TRBJ2-7; a weak D match, TRBD2 (5 bases). This CDR3 has 14 residues. CDR1 is GTSNPN and CDR2 is SVGIG in the germline V gene (reference sequence). The V gene lost 5 bases and the J gene lost 2 bases, with 16 bases spanning the gap. The CDR3 loop reads CAWAGRRHPYEQYF. CDR3 nucleotides: TGTGCCTGGGCGGGCAGGCGCCACCCCTACGAGCAGTACTTC. Full variable domain (rest looked up from reference TRBV30 and TRBJ2-7): SQTIHQWPATLVQPVGSPLSLECTVEGTSNPNLYWYRQAAGRGLQLLFYSVGIGQISSEVPQNLSASRPQDRQFILSSKKLLLSDSGFYLCAWAGRRHPYEQYFGPGTRLTVT.

The chain carries TRBV11-3 and TRBJ1-1; D remains unclear. V shed 1 base and J shed 4 bases, with 7 bases lying between them. The germline V gene encodes CDR1 SGHNT and CDR2 YENEEA. CDR3 size: 13 residues. The CDR3 coding sequence is TGTGCCAGCAGCTTAGCCCCGGGCACTGAAGCTTTCTTT. As protein: CASSLAPGTEAFF. The full variable domain, in which reference TRBV11-3 and TRBJ1-1 provide the parts outside the CDR3, is EAGVVQSPRYKIIEKKQPVAFWCNPISGHNTLYWYLQNLGQGPELLIRYENEEAVDDSQLPKDRFSAERLKGVDSTLKIQPAELGDSAVYLCASSLAPGTEAFFGQGTRLTVV.

DNA of the CDR3: TGTGCCAGCAGCTTATCCGGAGATACGCAGTATTTT. Translated: CASSLSGDTQYF. The J gene is TRBJ2-3, the V gene TRBV7-2, with unresolved D. CDR3 length: 12 amino acids. CDR1 and CDR2 (germline): SGHTA, FQGNSA. V was pared by 2 bases and J by 5 bases, with 5 bases between.